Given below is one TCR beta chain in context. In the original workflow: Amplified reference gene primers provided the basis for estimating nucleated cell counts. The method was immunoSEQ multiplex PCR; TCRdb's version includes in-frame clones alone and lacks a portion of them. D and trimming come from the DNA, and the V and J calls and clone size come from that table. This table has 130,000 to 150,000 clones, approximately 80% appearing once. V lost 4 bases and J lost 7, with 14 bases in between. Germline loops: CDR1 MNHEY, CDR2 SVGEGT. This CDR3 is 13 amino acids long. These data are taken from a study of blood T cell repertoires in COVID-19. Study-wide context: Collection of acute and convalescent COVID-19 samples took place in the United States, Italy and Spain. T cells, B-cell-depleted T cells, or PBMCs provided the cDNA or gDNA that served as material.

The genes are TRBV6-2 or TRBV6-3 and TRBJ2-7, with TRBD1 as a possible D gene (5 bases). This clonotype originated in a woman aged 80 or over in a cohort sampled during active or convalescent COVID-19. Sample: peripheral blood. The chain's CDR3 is CASSLMLSGEQYV. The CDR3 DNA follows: TGTGCCAGCAGTTTAATGCTGTCAGGGGAGCAGTACGTC.